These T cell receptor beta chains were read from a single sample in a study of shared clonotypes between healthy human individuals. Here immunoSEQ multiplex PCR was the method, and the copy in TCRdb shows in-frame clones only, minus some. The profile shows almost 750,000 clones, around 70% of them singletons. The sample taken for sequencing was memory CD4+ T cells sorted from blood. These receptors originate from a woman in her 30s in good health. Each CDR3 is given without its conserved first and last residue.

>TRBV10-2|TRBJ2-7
ASSEVGVPRSYEQY
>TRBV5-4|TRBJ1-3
ASSLQGLSGNTIY
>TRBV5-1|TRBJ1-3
ASSLAPDDLDSGNTIY
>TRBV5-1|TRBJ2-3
ASRRWLAGTDTQY
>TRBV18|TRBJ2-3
ASSPLRTSGTDTQY
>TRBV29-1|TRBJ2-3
SFPPLSGTDTQY
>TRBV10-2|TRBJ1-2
ASSDQGLGYT
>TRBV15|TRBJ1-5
ATSRAGQVNQPQH
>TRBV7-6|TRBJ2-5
ASSLSGETQY
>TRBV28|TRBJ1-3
ASSLASGTRGNTIY
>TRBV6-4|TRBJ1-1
ASSDEVTGFTEAF
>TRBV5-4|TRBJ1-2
ASSLAQGGYGYT
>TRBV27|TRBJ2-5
ASRRQGEETQY
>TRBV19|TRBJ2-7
ASKGAIGGYEQY
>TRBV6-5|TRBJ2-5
ASSYSFAGAAETQY
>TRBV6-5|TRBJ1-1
ASSYSGTVDTEAF
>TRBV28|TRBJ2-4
ASSFRGAGKNIQY
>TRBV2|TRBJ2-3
ASSEGGLAGGYTQY
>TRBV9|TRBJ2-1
ASRGVGASYNEQF
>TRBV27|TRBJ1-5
ASRAAGARYSNQPQH
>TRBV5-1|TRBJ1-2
ASSLAPGTNYGYT
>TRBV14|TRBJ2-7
ASSQETSGRLYEQY
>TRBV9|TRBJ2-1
ASSVGLAGGQF
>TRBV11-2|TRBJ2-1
ASSLVTSGRDHEQF
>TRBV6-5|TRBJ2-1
ASSYFAGTLQSEQF
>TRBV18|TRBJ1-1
ASSPASTNTEAF
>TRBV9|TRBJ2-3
ASSVARTSGIGDTQY
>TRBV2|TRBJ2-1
ASSNQGAGVSNEQF
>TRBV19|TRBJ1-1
ASSRTGGNTEAF
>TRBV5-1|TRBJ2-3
ASSLARGTDTQY
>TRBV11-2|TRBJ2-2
ASNSPTGNTGELF
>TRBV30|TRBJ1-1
AWSVNPFLGRMNTEAF
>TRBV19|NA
ASSIGGRLAVDEQY
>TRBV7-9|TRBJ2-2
ASIQWEWRGPGELF
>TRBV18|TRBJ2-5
ASSSRDRWGETQY
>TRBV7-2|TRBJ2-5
ASSLGADETQY
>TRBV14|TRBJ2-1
ASSQDRGMKDEQF
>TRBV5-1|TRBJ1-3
ASSPKGQLPGNTIY
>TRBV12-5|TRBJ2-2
ASGLVLPGLAGYTGELF
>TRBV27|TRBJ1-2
ASSFLTGGNYGYT
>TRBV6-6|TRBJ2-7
ASKRSGRPYEQY
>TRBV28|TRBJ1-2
ASSGGLPYGYT
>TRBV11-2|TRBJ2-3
ASSLDRAPTDTQY
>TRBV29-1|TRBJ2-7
SVGAGGSYEQY
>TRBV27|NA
ASSLFLAGDEQY
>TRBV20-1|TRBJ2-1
SARQGGEQF
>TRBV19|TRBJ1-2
ASSSSPADYGYT
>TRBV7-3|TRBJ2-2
ASSPTLAGDGELF
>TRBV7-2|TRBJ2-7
ASSPASGTSYEQY
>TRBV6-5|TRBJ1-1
ASSWRRQGLNTEAF
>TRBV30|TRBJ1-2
AWTRRANYGYT
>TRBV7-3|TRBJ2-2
ASSGRPQGTGELF
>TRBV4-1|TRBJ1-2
ASSQGAAFGQPGYT
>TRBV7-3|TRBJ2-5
ASSSGSGRETQY